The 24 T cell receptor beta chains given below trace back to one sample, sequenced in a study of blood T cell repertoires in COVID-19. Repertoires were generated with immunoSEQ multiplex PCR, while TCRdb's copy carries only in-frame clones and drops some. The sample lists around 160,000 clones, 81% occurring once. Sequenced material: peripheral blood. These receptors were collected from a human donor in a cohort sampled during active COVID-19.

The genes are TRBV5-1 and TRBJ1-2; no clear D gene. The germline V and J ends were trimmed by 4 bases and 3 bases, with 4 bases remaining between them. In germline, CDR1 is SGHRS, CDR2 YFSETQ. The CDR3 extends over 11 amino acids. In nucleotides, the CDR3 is TGCGCCAGCAGCCAGGACTATGGCTACACCTTC. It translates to CASSQDYGYTF.

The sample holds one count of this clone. The CDR3 protein is CASSLWSRDRVGRAFF. The CDR3 DNA follows: TGTGCCAGCAGCCTATGGTCCCGGGACAGGGTCGGACGGGCTTTCTTT. The V and J genes are TRBV11-2 and TRBJ1-1, with 9 positions matching TRBD1. From germline, CDR1 is SGHAT and CDR2 FQNNGV. V lost 5 bases, J lost 11 bases, and 18 bases stayed unmatched. The CDR3 is made up of 16 amino acids.

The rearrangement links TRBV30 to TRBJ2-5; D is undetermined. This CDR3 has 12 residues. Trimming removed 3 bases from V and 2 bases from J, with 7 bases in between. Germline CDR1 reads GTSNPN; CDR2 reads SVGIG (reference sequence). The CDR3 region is CAWSERQETQYF. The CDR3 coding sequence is TGTGCCTGGAGCGAGAGGCAAGAGACCCAGTACTTC. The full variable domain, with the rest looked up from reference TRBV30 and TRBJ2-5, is SQTIHQWPATLVQPVGSPLSLECTVEGTSNPNLYWYRQAAGRGLQLLFYSVGIGQISSEVPQNLSASRPQDRQFILSSKKLLLSDSGFYLCAWSERQETQYFGPGTRLLVL.

The CDR3 coding sequence is TGTGCCAGCACCTATCCCAGGGGGTTTCACTACGAGCAGTACTTC. Translating gives CASTYPRGFHYEQYF. This chain links TRBV2 with TRBJ2-7, with 7 positions matching TRBD1. Germline V gene data show CDR1 as SNHLY and CDR2 as FYNNEI. V was clipped by 7 bases and J by 3 bases; unmatched bases: 12. The CDR3 consists of 15 residues.

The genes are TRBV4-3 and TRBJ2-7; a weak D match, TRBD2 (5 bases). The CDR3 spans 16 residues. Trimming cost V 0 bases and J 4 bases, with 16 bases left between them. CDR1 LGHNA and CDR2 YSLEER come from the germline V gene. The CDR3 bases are TGCGCCAGCAGCCAAGACTTAGATCGGGGAGTGTACGAGCAGTACTTC. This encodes CASSQDLDRGVYEQYF.

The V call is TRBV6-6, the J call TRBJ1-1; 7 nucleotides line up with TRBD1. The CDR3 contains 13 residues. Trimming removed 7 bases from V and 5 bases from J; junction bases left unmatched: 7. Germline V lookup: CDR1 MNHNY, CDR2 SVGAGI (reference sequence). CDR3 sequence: CASTRGAGTEAFF. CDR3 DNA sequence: TGTGCCAGCACCAGGGGGGCAGGGACTGAAGCTTTCTTT.

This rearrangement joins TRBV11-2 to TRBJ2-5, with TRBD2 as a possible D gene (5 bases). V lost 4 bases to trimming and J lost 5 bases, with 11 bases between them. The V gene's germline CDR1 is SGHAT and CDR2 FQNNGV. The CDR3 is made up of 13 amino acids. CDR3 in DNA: TGTGCCAGCAGCTCGGGATTTAGGGAGACCCAGTACTTC. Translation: CASSSGFRETQYF.

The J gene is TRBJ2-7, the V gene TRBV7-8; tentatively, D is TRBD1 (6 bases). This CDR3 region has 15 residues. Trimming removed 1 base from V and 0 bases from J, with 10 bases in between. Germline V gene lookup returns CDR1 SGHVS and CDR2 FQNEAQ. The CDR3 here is CASSLGGRGSYEQYF. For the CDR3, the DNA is TGTGCCAGCAGCTTAGGTGGCAGGGGCTCCTACGAGCAGTACTTC. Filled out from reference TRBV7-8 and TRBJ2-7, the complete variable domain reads GAGVSQSPRYKVAKRGQDVALRCDPISGHVSLFWYQQALGQGPEFLTYFQNEAQLDKSGLPSDRFFAERPEGSVSTLKIQRTQQEDSAVYLCASSLGGRGSYEQYFGPGTRLTVT.

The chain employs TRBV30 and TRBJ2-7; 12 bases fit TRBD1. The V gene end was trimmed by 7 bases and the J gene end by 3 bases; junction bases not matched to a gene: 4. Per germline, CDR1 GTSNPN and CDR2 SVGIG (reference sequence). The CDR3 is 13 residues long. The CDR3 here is CASGQGADYEQYF. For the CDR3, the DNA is TGTGCCTCGGGACAGGGGGCCGACTACGAGCAGTACTTC.

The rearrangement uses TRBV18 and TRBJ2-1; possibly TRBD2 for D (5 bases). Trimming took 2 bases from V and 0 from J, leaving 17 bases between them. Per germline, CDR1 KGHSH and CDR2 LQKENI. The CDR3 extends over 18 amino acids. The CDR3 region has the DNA TGTGCCAGCTCACCAGGGGAGCCTAAAGTCCCCTCCTACAATGAGCAGTTCTTC. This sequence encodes CASSPGEPKVPSYNEQFF.

The DNA of the CDR3 is TGTGCCAGCAGTTTAGGGGGACAGGGGGCCGGGGAGCTGTTTTTT. Encoded protein: CASSLGGQGAGELFF. The J gene is TRBJ2-2, the V gene TRBV6-5, with TRBD1 matching over 11 bases. Germline V gene lookup returns CDR1 MNHEY and CDR2 SVGAGI. V was pared by 4 bases and J by 6 bases, with 4 bases of the junction left unmatched. CDR3 length: 15 amino acids.

DNA of the CDR3: TGTGCCAGTCGAGGTTCAAGCTCCTACAATGAGCAGTTCTTC. Residues: CASRGSSSYNEQFF. The J gene is TRBJ2-1, the V gene TRBV6-5; D unresolved. Germline values: CDR1 MNHEY, CDR2 SVGAGI. The length of the CDR3 is 14 residues. Trimming removed 9 bases at V and 0 bases at J, with 12 bases between.

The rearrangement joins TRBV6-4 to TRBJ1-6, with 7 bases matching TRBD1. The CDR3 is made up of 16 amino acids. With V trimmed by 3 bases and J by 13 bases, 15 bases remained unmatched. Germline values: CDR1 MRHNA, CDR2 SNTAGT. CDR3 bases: TGTGCCAGCAGTGAAATGTTCGGGGACAGATATGGGCCCCTCCACTTT. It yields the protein CASSEMFGDRYGPLHF.

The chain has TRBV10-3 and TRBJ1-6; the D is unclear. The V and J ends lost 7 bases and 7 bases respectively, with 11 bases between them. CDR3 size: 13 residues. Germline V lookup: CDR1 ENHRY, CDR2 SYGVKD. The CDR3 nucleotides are TGTGCCATCATGTCCCCGGGGAATTCACCCCTCCACTTT. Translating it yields CAIMSPGNSPLHF.

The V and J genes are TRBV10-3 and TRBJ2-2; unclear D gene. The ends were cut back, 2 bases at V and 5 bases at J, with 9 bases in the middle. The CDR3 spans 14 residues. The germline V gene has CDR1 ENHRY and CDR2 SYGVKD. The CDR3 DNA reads TGTGCCATCAGTGAGCCGGGTCGAACCGGGGAGCTGTTTTTT. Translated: CAISEPGRTGELFF.

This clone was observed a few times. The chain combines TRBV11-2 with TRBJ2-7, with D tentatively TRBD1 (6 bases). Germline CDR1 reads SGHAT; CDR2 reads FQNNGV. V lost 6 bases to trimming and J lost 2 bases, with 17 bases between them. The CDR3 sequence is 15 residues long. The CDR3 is CASSLVGASPYEQYF. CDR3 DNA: TGTGCCAGCAGTTTGGTGGGGGCATCGCCCTACGAGCAGTACTTC. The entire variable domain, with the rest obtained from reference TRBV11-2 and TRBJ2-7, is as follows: EAGVAQSPRYKIIEKRQSVAFWCNPISGHATLYWYQQILGQGPKLLIQFQNNGVVDDSQLPKDRFSAERLKGVDSTLKIQPAKLEDSAVYLCASSLVGASPYEQYFGPGTRLTVT.

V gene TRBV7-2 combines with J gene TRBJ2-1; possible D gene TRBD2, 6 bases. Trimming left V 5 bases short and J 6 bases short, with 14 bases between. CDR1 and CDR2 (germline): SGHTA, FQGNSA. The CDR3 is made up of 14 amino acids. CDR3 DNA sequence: TGTGCCAGCAGCCCCGGGCGGGGTAGCAATGAGCAGTTCTTC. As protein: CASSPGRGSNEQFF.

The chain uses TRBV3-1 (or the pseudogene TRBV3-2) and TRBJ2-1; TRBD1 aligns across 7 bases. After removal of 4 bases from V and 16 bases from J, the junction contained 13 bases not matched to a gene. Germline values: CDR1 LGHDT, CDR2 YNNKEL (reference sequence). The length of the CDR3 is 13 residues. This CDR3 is CASSPGGQGVLFF. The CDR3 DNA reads TGTGCCAGCAGCCCAGGCGGTCAGGGGGTTCTTTTCTTC.

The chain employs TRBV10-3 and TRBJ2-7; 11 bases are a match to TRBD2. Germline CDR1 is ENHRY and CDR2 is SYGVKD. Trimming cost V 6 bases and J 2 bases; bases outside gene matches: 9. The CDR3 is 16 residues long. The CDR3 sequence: CAISGGGTSGTYEQYF. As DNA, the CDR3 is TGTGCCATCAGCGGAGGAGGGACTAGCGGAACCTACGAGCAGTACTTC.

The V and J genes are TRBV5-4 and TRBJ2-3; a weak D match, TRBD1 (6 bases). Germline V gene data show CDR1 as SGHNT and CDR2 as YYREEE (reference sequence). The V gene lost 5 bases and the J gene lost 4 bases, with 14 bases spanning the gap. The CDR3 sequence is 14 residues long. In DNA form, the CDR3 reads TGTGCCAGCAGTGTTCAACAGGGTTCAGATACGCAGTATTTT. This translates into CASSVQQGSDTQYF. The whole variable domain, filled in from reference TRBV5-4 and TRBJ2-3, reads ETGVTQSPTHLIKTRGQQVTLRCSSQSGHNTVSWYQQALGQGPQFIFQYYREEENGRGNFPPRFSGLQFPNYSSELNVNALELDDSALYLCASSVQQGSDTQYFGPGTRLTVL.

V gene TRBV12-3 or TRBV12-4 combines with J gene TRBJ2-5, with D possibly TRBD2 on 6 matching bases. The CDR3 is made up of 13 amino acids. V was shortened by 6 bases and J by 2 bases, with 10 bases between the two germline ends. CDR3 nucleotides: TGTGCCAGCAGAAAACGGGAGCAAGAGACCCAGTACTTC. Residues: CASRKREQETQYF.

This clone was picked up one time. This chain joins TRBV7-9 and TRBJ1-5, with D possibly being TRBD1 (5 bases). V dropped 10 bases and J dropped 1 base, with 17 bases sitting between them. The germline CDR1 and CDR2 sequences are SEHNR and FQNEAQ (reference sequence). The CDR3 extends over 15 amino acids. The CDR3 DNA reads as TGTGCCATAGGGGTAGGAGTGGGGAGCAATCAGCCCCAGCATTTT. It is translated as CAIGVGVGSNQPQHF.

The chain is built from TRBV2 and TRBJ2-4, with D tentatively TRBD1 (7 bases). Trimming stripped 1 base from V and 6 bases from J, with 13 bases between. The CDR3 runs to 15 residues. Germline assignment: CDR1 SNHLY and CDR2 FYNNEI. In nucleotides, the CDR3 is TGTGCCAGCAGTGAAGGTGGAGGGACAGCAAACATTCAGTACTTC. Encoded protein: CASSEGGGTANIQYF.

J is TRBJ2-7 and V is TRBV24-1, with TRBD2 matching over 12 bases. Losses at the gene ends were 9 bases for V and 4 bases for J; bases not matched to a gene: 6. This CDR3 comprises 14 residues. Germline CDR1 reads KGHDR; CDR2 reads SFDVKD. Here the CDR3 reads CATPGLAGPYEQYF. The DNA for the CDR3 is TGTGCCACCCCTGGACTAGCGGGACCTTACGAGCAGTACTTC.